This T cell receptor beta chain was sequenced during a study of PD-1 blockade in classical Hodgkin lymphoma. Study-level information: Intravenous delivery of nivolumab at 3 mg/kg to patients occurred every 2 weeks.

A word on this clone: The target antigen is unknown.

TCRdb's copy holds only in-frame clones and misses some; the assay was immunoSEQ multiplex PCR. Of 46,000 or so clones listed, 85% to 90% are singletons. Every patient experienced relapse after autologous stem cell transplantation, and brentuximab vedotin exposure varied. Complete response, partial response or progressive disease was each patient's best response. Broader study findings: Diversity similar to that of newly diagnosed patients was seen at baseline in complete responders.

The TCR was taken from a human donor with classical Hodgkin lymphoma. This specimen was peripheral blood mononuclear cells (PBMCs), taken at baseline.

The CDR3 protein is CASSSTGTSSYNEQFF. The CDR3 DNA follows: TGTGCCAGCAGCTCCACCGGGACTAGCTCCTACAATGAGCAGTTCTTC. This chain links TRBV7-3 with TRBJ2-1; 8 bases are a match to TRBD2. The CDR3 runs to 16 residues. After removal of 4 bases from V and 0 bases from J, the junction contained 5 bases not matched to a gene. CDR1 and CDR2 from the germline V gene are SGHTA and FQGTGA.